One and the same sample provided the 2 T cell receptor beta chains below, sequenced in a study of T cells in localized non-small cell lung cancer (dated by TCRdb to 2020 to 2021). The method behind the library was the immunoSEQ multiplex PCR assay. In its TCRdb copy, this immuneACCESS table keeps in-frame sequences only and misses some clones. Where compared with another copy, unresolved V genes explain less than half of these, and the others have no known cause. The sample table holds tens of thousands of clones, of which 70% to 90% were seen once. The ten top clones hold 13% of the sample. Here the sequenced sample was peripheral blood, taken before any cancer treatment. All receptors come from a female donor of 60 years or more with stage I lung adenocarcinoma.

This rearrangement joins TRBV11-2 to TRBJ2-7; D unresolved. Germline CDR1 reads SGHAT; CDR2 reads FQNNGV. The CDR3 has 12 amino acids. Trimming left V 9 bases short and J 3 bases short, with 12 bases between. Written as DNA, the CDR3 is TGTGCCAGTGGAAGAATGAGCTACGAGCAGTACTTC. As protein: CASGRMSYEQYF.

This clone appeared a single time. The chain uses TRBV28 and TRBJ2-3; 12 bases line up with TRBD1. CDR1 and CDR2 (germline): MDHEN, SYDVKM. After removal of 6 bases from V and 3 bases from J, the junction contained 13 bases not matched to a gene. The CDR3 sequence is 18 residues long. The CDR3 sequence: CASRKIRDRGPLTDTQYF. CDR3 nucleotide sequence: TGTGCCAGCAGAAAAATCAGGGACAGGGGGCCTTTGACAGATACGCAGTATTTT.